This T cell receptor beta chain was profiled in a study of CD8 T cells in Susac syndrome. Deletions cut 6 bases from V and 7 bases from J, with 10 bases between. Germline V gene sequence: CDR1 SQVTM, CDR2 ANQGSEA. The CDR3 is 11 amino acids. TCR beta from blood CD8+ and CD4+ T cells was sequenced. CD8+ and CD4+ T cells were negatively isolated; TEMRA cells were FACS-enriched. Study outcomes and limitations: As acknowledged by the study, its TCR sequencing and HLA analysis included a relatively small number of individuals.

RNA amounts of roughly 0.45 to 1 ug underwent reverse transcription with random hexamers. A multiplex approach, immunoSEQ multiplex PCR, amplified TCR beta CDR3 across 54 Vbeta and 13 Jbeta. TCRdb ran MiXCR on the immunoSEQ multiplex PCR reads and lists one entry per CDR3 protein. The data hold some 120,000 distinct CDR3 sequences, with roughly 94% observed a single time. With regard to this clonotype: Antigen specificity is unknown.

This sequence was found in a human donor in good health. This rearrangement joins TRBV29-1 to TRBJ1-3; D is undetermined. Sample: CD4+ T cells from PBMCs. The CDR3 DNA sequence: TGCAGCGTCTTCCTTGGGAACACCATATATTTT. Its translation: CSVFLGNTIYF.